This is a list of T cell receptor beta chains from one sample in a study of radiotherapy plus CTLA-4 blockade in lung cancer. Sequencing used immunoSEQ multiplex PCR; TCRdb keeps in-frame clones, though not all of them. Among some 66,000 clones listed, around 86% were seen once. This specimen was peripheral blood, taken from a patient treated with radiotherapy plus ipilimumab. The receptors were gathered from a human donor with non-small cell lung cancer who had a partial response to radiotherapy plus ipilimumab. The CDR3 runs from the conserved cysteine through the conserved F or W. A D gene is named only where the DNA matches it firmly. The size of a clone is reported for some rows only, either as once, few or many, or as a class for expanded clones.

D gene: -
clone size: few
J gene: TRBJ2-3
V gene: TRBV6-6
CDR3 DNA: TGTGCCAGCAGTCCACATCAACAGGGTACGCAGTATTTT
CDR3 protein: CASSPHQQGTQYF

D gene: TRBD1
clone size: -
J gene: TRBJ1-2
V gene: TRBV27
CDR3 DNA: TGTGCCAGCAGCCGGGGACAGGGCGGGTATGGCTACACCTTC
CDR3 protein: CASSRGQGGYGYTF

D gene: TRBD2
clone size: -
J gene: TRBJ2-1
V gene: TRBV23-1
CDR3 DNA: TGCGCCAGCAGTCAACGGTCCCAACCTACTAGCGGGAGTGGGTATGAGCAGTTCTTC
CDR3 protein: CASSQRSQPTSGSGYEQFF

D gene: -
clone size: few
J gene: TRBJ1-5
V gene: TRBV28
CDR3 DNA: TGTGCCAGCAGTGCAACGGGGACACATCAGCCCCAGCATTTT
CDR3 protein: CASSATGTHQPQHF

D gene: -
clone size: -
J gene: TRBJ2-1
V gene: TRBV15
CDR3 DNA: TGTGCCACCAGCAGAAAGGACTCCCCGGGGAACAATGAGCAGTTCTTC
CDR3 protein: CATSRKDSPGNNEQFF

D gene: TRBD1
clone size: -
J gene: TRBJ2-1
V gene: TRBV4-1
CDR3 DNA: TGCGCCAGCAGCCAACGGACAGGGCTCGATGAGCAGTTCTTC
CDR3 protein: CASSQRTGLDEQFF

D gene: -
clone size: -
J gene: TRBJ2-1
V gene: TRBV18
CDR3 DNA: TGTGCCAGCTCACCGGATAGCGGAGACAATGAGCAGTTCTTC
CDR3 protein: CASSPDSGDNEQFF

D gene: -
clone size: -
J gene: TRBJ1-2
V gene: TRBV19
CDR3 DNA: TGTGCCAGTAGGAACAGGGAAAAGTATGGCTACACCTTC
CDR3 protein: CASRNREKYGYTF

D gene: TRBD1
clone size: -
J gene: TRBJ1-5
V gene: TRBV2
CDR3 DNA: TGTGCCAGCAGTGAGAACAGGGGTAGCAATCAGCCCCAGCATTTT
CDR3 protein: CASSENRGSNQPQHF

D gene: TRBD1
clone size: -
J gene: TRBJ2-2
V gene: TRBV9
CDR3 DNA: TGTGCCAGCAGCGTAGGTGGACAGGGGAGGCGGGAGCTGTTTTTT
CDR3 protein: CASSVGGQGRRELFF